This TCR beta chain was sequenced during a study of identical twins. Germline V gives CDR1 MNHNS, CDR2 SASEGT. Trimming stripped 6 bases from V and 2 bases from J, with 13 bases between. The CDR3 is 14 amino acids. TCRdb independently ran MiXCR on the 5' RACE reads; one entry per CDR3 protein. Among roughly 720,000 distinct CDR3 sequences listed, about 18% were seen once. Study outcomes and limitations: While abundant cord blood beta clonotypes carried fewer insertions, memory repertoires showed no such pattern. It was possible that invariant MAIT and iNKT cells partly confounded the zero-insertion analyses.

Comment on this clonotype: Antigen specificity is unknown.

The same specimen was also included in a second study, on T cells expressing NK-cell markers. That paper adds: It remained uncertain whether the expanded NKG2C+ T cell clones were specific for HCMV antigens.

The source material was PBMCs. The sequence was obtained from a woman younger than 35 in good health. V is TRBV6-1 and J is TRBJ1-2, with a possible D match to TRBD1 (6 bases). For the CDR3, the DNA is TGTGCCAGCAGCAAACTGACAGGAAACTATGGCTACACCTTC. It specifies CASSKLTGNYGYTF.